Given below is one TCR beta chain in context. The target antigen is unknown. This specimen belongs to a study of Graves' ophthalmopathy and Graves' hyperthyroidism. Findings and limits, study-wide: A 13-signature model separated ophthalmopathy from stable hyperthyroidism, reaching 85% to 90% sensitivity and almost 82% specificity cross-validated. Most expanded thyroid clonotypes above 0.001 frequency also appeared in blood.

The sequenced template was RNA, covering the TCR beta CDR3 region. The first-round RT-PCR employed HTBI primers together with the Qiagen OneStep RT-PCR kit. A multiplex PCR was then performed as the second round. TCRdb analysed the multiplex PCR reads with MiXCR anew, one entry per CDR3 protein. Seen here are about 380,000 distinct CDR3 sequences, 15% observed once, and the top ten hold approximately 7%. The germline gives CDR1 MDHEN, CDR2 SYDVKM. With 4 bases removed from V and 2 bases from J, the gap between germline ends came to 17 bases. This CDR3 is built from 16 residues. PBMCs were isolated from an approximately 9.4 ml sample of fresh peripheral blood.

The chain is built from TRBV28 and TRBJ1-2, with D unclear. The source material was peripheral blood. This clonotype was sampled from a woman aged 18-29 years with stable Graves' hyperthyroidism. DNA of the CDR3: TGTGCCAGCAGTTCCTTACCCCAGACACAGAACTATGGCTACACCTTC. It is translated as CASSSLPQTQNYGYTF.